The clone carrying this T cell receptor beta chain was seen a handful of times. What it binds is unknown. The entry originates in a study of blood T cells in healthy people across ages. General study results and limits: Naive CD4+ cells and diversity were both higher in long-lived donors than in aged donors. Expanded clonotype shifts may have been confounded, as the donors had an unknown CMV status.

Alongside a J-beta primer mix, a sample-barcoded 5' primer served in a second PCR lasting about 7 to 11 cycles. All samples gave at least 2.5 million CDR3-containing paired-end reads. Via MiXCR, TCRdb re-called the 5' RACE reads, giving one row per CDR3 protein. Counted here are 1.5 million to 2 million distinct CDR3 sequences, 28% occurring once; the ten biggest clones make up 7.7%. This CDR3 has 17 amino acids. J gave up 1 base and V 6 bases, and 7 bases lay outside the gene matches. CDR1 MNHNS and CDR2 SASEGT come from the germline V gene. Sequencing used blood. This clonotype originated in a young woman in good health. V usage is TRBV6-1 and J usage is TRBJ2-6; 9 positions agree with TRBD1. In DNA form, the CDR3 reads TGTGCCAGCAGCCCGGACAGGGGCTCTTCTGGGGCCAACGTCCTGACTTTC. This gives the protein CASSPDRGSSGANVLTF.